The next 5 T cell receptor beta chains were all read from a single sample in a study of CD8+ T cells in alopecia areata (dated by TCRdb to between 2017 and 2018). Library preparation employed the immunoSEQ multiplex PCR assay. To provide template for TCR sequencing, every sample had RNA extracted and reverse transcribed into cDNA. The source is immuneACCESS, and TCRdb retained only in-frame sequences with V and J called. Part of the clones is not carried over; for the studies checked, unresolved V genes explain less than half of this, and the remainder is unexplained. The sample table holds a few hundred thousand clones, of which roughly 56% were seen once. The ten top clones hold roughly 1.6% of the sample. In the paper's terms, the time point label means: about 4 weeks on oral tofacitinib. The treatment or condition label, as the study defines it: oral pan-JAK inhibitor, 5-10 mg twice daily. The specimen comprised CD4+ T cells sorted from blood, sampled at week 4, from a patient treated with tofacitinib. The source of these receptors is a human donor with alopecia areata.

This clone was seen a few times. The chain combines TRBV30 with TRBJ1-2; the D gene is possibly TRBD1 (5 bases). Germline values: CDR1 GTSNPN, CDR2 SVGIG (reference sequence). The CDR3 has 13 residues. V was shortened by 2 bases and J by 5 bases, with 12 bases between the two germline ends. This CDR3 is CAWSYGTAYGYTF. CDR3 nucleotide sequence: TGTGCCTGGAGTTACGGGACTGCTTATGGCTACACCTTC.

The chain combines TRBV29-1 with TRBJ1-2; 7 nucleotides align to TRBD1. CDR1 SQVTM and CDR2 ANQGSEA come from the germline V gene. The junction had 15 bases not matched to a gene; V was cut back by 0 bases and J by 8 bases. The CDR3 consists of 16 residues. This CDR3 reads CSVEDLPGQLVEGYTF. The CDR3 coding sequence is TGCAGCGTTGAAGATCTTCCGGGACAGCTGGTAGAGGGCTACACCTTC.

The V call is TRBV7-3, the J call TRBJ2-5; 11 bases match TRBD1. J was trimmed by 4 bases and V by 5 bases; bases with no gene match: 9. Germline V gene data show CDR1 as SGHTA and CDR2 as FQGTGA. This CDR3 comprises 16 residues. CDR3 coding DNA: TGTGCCAGCAGCCCTGGGACAGGGGGAAGGGGAGAGACCCAGTACTTC. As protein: CASSPGTGGRGETQYF.

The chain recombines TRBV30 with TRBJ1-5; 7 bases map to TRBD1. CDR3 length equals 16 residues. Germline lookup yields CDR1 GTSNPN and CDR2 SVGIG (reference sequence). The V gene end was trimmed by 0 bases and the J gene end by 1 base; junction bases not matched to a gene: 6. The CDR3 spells CAWSVPGGRSNQPQHF. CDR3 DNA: TGTGCCTGGAGTGTACCAGGGGGTAGGAGCAATCAGCCCCAGCATTTT.

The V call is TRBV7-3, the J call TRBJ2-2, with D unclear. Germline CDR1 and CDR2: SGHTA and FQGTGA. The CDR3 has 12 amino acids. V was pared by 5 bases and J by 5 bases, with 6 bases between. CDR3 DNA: TGTGCCAGCAGCCCCGGGACCGGGGAGCTGTTTTTT. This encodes CASSPGTGELFF. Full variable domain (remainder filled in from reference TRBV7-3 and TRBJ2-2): GAGVSQTPSNKVTEKGKYVELRCDPISGHTALYWYRQSLGQGPEFLIYFQGTGAADDSGLPNDRFFAVRPEGSVSTLKIQRTERGDSAVYLCASSPGTGELFFGEGSRLTVL.